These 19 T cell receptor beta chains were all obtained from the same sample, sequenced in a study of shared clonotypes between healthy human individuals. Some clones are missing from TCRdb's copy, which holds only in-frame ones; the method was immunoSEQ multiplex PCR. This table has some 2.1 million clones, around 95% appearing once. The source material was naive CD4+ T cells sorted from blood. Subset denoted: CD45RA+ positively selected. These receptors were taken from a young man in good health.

The CDR3 DNA reads as TGTGCCAGCAGCGCAGATTTACTTACAGACACCCTCCACTTT. It codes for CASSADLLTDTLHF. The J gene is TRBJ1-6, the V gene TRBV9; unclear D gene. Germline V lookup: CDR1 SGDLS, CDR2 YYNGEE. V was shortened by 3 bases and J by 14 bases, with 18 bases between the two germline ends. This CDR3 comprises 14 residues.

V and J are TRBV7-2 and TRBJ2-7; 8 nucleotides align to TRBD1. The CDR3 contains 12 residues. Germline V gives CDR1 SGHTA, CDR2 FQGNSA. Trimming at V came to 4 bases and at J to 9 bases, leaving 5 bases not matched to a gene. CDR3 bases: TGTGCCAGCAGCTCGGACAGGGTAATGCAGTACTTC. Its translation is CASSSDRVMQYF. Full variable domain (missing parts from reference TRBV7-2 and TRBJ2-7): GAGVSQSPSNKVTEKGKDVELRCDPISGHTALYWYRQSLGQGLEFLIYFQGNSAPDKSGLPSDRFSAERTGGSVSTLTIQRTQQEDSAVYLCASSSDRVMQYFGPGTRLTVT.

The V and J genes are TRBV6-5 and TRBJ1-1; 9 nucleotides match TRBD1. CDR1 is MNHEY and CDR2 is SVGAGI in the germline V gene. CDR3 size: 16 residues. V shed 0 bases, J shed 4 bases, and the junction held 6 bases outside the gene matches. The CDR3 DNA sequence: TGTGCCAGCAGTTACTCTATGGGACAGGGTGGCACTGAAGCTTTCTTT. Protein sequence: CASSYSMGQGGTEAFF.

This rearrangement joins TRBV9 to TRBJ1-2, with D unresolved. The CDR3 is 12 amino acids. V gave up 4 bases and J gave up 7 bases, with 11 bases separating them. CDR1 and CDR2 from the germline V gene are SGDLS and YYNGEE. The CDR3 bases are TGTGCCAGCAGCAAACTTAATGGTGGCTACACCTTC. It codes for CASSKLNGGYTF.

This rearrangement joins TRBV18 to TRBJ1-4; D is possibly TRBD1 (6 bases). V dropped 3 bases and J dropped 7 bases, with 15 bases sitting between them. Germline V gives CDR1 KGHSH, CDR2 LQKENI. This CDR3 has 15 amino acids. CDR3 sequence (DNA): TGTGCCAGCTCACCCGGGAGGCAGGGGACTGAAAAACTGTTTTTT. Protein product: CASSPGRQGTEKLFF. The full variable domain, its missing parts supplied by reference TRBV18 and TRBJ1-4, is NAGVMQNPRHLVRRRGQEARLRCSPMKGHSHVYWYRQLPEEGLKFMVYLQKENIIDESGMPKERFSAEFPKEGPSILRIQQVVRGDSAAYFCASSPGRQGTEKLFFGSGTQLSVL.

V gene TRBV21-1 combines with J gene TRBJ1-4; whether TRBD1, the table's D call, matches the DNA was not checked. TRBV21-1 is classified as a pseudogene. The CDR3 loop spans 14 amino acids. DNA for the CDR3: TGTGCCACCCGTAATTTACAGGGTGGCGGAAAACTGTTTTTT. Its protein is CATRNLQGGGKLFF.

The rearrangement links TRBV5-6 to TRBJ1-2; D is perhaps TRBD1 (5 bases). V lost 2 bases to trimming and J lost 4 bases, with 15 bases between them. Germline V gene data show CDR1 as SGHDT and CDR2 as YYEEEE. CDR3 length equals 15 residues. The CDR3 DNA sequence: TGTGCCAGCAGCTTACGAGGGGAAGGGATCTATGGCTACACCTTC. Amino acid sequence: CASSLRGEGIYGYTF. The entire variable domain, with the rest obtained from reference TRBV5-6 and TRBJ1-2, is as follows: DAGVTQSPTHLIKTRGQQVTLRCSPKSGHDTVSWYQQALGQGPQFIFQYYEEEERQRGNFPDRFSGHQFPNYSSELNVNALLLGDSALYLCASSLRGEGIYGYTFGSGTRLTVV.

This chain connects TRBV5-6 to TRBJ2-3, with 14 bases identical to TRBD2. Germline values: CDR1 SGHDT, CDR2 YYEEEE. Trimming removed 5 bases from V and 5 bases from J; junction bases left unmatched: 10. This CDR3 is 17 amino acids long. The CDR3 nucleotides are TGTGCCAGCAGTTCCCCGGGACTAGCGGGAGAGAGAGATACGCAGTATTTT. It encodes CASSSPGLAGERDTQYF.

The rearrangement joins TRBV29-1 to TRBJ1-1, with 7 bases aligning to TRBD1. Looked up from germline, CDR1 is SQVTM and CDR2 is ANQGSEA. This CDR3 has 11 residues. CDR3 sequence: CAGGVNTEAFF. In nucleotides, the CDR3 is TGCGCAGGGGGAGTGAACACTGAAGCTTTCTTT.

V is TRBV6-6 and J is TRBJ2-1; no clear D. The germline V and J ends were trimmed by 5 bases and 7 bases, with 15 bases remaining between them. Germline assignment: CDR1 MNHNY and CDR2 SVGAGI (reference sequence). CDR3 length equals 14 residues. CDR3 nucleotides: TGTGCCAGCAGTCATATAGGGATTCGGAATGAGCAGTTCTTC. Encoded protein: CASSHIGIRNEQFF.

The CDR3 DNA follows: TGTGCCAGCAGCTTAAGACCGCGGTCACCCCTCCACTTT. Translating gives CASSLRPRSPLHF. V usage is TRBV11-2 and J usage is TRBJ1-6; D is unresolved. Germline assignment: CDR1 SGHAT and CDR2 FQNNGV. V shed 2 bases and J shed 10 bases, with 9 bases lying between them. The CDR3 length is 13 residues.

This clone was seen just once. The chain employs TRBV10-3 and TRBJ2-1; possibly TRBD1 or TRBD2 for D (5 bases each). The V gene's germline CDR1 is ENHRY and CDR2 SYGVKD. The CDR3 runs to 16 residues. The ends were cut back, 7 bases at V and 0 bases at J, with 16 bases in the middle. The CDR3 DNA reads TGTGCCATCACATCCCTAGGGGAGAGCTCCTACAATGAGCAGTTCTTC. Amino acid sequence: CAITSLGESSYNEQFF.

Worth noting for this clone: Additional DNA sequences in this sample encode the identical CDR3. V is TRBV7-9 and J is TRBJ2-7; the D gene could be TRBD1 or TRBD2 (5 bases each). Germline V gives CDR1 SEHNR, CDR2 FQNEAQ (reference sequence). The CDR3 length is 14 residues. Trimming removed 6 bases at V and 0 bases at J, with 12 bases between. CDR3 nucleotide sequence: TGTGCCAGCAGTCTGGCAGGGAGCTCCTACGAGCAGTACTTC. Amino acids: CASSLAGSSYEQYF.

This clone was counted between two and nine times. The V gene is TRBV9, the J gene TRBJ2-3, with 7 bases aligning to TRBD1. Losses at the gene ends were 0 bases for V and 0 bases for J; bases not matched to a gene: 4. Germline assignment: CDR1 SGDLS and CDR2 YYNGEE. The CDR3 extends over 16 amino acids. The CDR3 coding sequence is TGTGCCAGCAGCGTAGAAACAGGGGCGAGCACAGATACGCAGTATTTT. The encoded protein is CASSVETGASTDTQYF.

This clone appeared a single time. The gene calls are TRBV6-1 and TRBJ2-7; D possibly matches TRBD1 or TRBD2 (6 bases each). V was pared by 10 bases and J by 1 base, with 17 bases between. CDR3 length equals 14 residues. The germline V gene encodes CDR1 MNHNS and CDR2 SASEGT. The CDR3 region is CATHSTGASYEQYF. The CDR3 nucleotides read TGTGCCACCCACTCTACGGGGGCGTCCTACGAGCAGTACTTC.

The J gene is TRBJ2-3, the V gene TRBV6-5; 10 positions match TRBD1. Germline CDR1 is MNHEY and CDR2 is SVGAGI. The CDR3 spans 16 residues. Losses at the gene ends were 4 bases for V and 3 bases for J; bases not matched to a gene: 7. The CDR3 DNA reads TGTGCCAGCAGTTTCTGGACAGGGGGAGGGACAGATACGCAGTATTTT. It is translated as CASSFWTGGGTDTQYF.

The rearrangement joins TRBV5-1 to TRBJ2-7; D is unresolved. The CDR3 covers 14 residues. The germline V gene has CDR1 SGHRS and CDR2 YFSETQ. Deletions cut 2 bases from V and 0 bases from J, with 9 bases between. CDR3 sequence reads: CASSFAVSSYEQYF. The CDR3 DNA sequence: TGCGCCAGCAGCTTCGCAGTCAGCTCCTACGAGCAGTACTTC.

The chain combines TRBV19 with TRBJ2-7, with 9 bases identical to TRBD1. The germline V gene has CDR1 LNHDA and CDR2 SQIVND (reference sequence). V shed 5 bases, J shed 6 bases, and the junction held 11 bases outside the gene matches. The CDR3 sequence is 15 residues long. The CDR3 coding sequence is TGTGCCAGTAGTGTCTCCGGGACAGGGTATAGCGAGCAGTACTTC. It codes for CASSVSGTGYSEQYF.

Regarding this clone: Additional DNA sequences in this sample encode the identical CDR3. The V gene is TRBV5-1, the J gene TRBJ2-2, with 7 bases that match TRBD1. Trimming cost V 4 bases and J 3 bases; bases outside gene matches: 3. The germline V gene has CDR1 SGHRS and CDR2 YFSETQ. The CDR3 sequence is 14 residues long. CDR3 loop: CASSRQGDTGELFF. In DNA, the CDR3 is TGCGCCAGCAGCCGACAGGGTGACACCGGGGAGCTGTTTTTT.